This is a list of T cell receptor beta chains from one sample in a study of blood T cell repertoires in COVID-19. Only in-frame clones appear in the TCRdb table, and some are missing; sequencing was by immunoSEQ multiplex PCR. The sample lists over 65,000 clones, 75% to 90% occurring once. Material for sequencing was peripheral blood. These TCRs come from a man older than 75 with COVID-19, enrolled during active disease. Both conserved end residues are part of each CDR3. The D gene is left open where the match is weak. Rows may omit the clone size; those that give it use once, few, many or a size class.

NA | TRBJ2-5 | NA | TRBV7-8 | TGTGCCAGCAGCTCCTGGCAGCAAGAGACCCAGTACTTC | CASSSWQQETQYF
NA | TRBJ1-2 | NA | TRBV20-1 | TGCAGTGCTAGTGGAGGGAACTATGGCTACACCTTC | CSASGGNYGYTF
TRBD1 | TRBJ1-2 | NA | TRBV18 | TGTGCCAGCTCACCGATGTTGGGACAGGGTTATGGCTACACCTTC | CASSPMLGQGYGYTF
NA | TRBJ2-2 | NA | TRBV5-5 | TGTGCCAGCAGCCACTCTCGCGGGGGCCCGAACACCGGGGAGCTGTTTTTT | CASSHSRGGPNTGELFF
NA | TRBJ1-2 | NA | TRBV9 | TGTGCCAGCAGCGGAAGGGCAGGGTCTATGGTTTACACCTTC | CASSGRAGSMVYTF
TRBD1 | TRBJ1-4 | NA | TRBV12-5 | TGTGCTAGTGGTCTAGCCGGGACAGGCCGGGAAAAACTGTTTTTT | CASGLAGTGREKLFF
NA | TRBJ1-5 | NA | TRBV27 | TGTGCCAGCAGTCAACAGGATTGGCCCCAGCATTTT | CASSQQDWPQHF
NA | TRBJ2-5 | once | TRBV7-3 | TGTGCCAGCAGCTCTACAGGGTTTGGGGAGACCCAGTACTTC | CASSSTGFGETQYF
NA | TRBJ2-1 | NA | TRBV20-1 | TGCAGTCTGGGGGGATACAATGAGCAGTTCTTC | CSLGGYNEQFF
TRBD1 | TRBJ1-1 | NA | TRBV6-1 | TGTGCCAGCAGTGAGTCAGGGGGGAACACTGAAGCTTTCTTT | CASSESGGNTEAFF
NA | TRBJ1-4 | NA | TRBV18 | TGTGCCAGCTCACCACAGGAGGGTGAAAAACTGTTTTTT | CASSPQEGEKLFF
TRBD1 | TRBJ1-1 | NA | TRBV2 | TGTGCCAGCAAATGGGACAGGGAGAACACTGAAGCTTTCTTT | CASKWDRENTEAFF
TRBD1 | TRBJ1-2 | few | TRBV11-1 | TGTGCCAGCAGCTCCGGGACAGGGAGGGACTATGGCTACACCTTC | CASSSGTGRDYGYTF
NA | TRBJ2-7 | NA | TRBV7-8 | TGTGCCAGCAGCCGAAGCTGGGATGCCGCGGGGGAGCAGTACTTC | CASSRSWDAAGEQYF
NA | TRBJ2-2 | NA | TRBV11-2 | TGTGCCAGCAGCTTAGAAGCGGTCGGCGGGGAGCTGTTTTTT | CASSLEAVGGELFF
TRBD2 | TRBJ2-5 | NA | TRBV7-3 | TGTGCCAGCAGCCCTGGACTAGCGAGACAAGAGACCCAGTACTTC | CASSPGLARQETQYF
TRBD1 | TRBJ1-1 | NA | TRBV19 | TGTGCCAGTAGTATGGACAGGGGGGTGAACACTGAAGCTTTCTTT | CASSMDRGVNTEAFF
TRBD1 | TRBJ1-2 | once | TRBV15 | TGTGCCACCAGCAGATTGGGCAGGGGGACCTATGGCTACACCTTC | CATSRLGRGTYGYTF
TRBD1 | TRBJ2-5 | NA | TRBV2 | TGTGCCAGCAACGGTGGGTCAGGGGGCAGGGAGACCCAGTACTTC | CASNGGSGGRETQYF
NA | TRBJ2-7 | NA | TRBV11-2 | TGTGCCAGCGGCTCCCCAGGGGAGACAGGACTCTACGAGCAGTACTTC | CASGSPGETGLYEQYF
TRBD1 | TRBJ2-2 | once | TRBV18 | TGTGCCAGCTCACCAGGACAGGGGGCTACCACCGGGGAGCTGTTTTTT | CASSPGQGATTGELFF
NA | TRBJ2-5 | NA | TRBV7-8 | TGTGCCAGCAGCCGACGGAGGAGCCAAGAGACCCAGTACTTC | CASSRRRSQETQYF
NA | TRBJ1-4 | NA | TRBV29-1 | TGCAGCGTTCTCCAGGGGATCGACGAAAAACTGTTTTTT | CSVLQGIDEKLFF
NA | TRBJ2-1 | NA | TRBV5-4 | TGTGCCAGCAGCATCGGGACTCCGAATGATGTGTACAATGAGCAGTTCTTC | CASSIGTPNDVYNEQFF
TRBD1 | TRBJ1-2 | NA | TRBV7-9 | TGTGCCAGCAGCCTCGGACAGGGGGAAGTCTATGGCTACACCTTC | CASSLGQGEVYGYTF
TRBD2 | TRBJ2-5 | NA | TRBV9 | TGTGCCAGCAGCGTAGGTGGCGGGGGGTCTTTGGAGACCCAGTACTTC | CASSVGGGGSLETQYF
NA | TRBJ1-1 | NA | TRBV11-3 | TGTGCCAGCGGTCGGGGGAACACTGAAGCTTTCTTT | CASGRGNTEAFF
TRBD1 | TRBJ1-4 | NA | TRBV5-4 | TGTGCCAGCAGCGATAAAGAACAAAAGGGGGCGAACTATAATGAAAAACTGTTTTTT | CASSDKEQKGANYNEKLFF
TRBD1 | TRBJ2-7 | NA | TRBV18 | TGTGCCAGCTCACCACCGGGACAGTCCTACGAGCAGTACTTC | CASSPPGQSYEQYF
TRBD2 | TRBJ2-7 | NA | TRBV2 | TGTGCCAGCAGGGCAGGGCGGGGGTCCTACGAGCAGTACTTC | CASRAGRGSYEQYF
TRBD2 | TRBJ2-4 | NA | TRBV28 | TGTGCCAGCAGTTTATGGGCGGGGGGCGAAAACATTCAGTACTTC | CASSLWAGGENIQYF
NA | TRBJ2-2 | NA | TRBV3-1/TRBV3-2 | TGTGCCAGCAGCCAAGATCGCGGGGCGAACACCGGGGAGCTGTTTTTT | CASSQDRGANTGELFF
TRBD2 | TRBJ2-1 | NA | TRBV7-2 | TGTGCCAGCAGCTTTACTAGCGGGGGAACGAGTGAGCAGTTCTTC | CASSFTSGGTSEQFF
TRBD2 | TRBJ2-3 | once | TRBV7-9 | TGTGCCAGCAGCTCGGGACTAGCGGGGGGGTCCACAGATACGCAGTATTTT | CASSSGLAGGSTDTQYF
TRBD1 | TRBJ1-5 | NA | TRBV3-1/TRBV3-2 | TGTGCCAGCCAGGGACAGGGCAATCAGCCCCAGCATTTT | CASQGQGNQPQHF
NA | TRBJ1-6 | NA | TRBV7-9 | TGTGCCAGCAGCCTGCCGGGAAATTCACCCCTCCACTTT | CASSLPGNSPLHF
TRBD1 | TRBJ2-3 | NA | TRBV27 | TGTGCCAGCAGTTATTCGTCCGGGACAGGGTCAGATACGCAGTATTTT | CASSYSSGTGSDTQYF
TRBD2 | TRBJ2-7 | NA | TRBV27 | TGTGCCAGCAGTACGGGACTAGCGGGGGGCGAGCAGTACTTC | CASSTGLAGGEQYF
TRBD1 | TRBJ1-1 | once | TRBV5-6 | TGTGCCAGCAGCCTCCGCATGGGACAGATGAACACTGAAGCTTTCTTT | CASSLRMGQMNTEAFF
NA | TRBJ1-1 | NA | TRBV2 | TGTGCCAGCTTGCCCCAAACAGGGAGCACTGAAGCTTTCTTT | CASLPQTGSTEAFF
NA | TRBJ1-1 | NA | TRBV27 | TGTGCCAGCAGGGGGCGTCTGACTGAAGCTTTCTTT | CASRGRLTEAFF
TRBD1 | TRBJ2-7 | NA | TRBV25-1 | TGTGCCAGCAGTGAGCAGGGGGTTCTCTCCTACGAGCAGTACTTC | CASSEQGVLSYEQYF
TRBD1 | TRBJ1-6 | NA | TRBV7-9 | TGTGCCAGCAGCCTACAGGGGGGTAATTCACCCCTCCACTTT | CASSLQGGNSPLHF
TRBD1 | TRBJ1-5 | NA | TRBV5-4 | TGTGCCAGCAGCCCGCAGGGGGCTGATCAGCCCCAGCATTTT | CASSPQGADQPQHF
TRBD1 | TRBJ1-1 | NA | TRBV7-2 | TGTGCCAGCAGCCGACAGGGACACACTGAAGCTTTCTTT | CASSRQGHTEAFF
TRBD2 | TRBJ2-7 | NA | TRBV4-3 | TGCGCCAGCAGCCAAGACCTAAGCGGGACTAGCGGGGGCTACGAGCAGTACTTC | CASSQDLSGTSGGYEQYF
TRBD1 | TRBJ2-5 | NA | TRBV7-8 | TGTGCCAGCAGTTCAGGGGGCCGGGAGACCCAGTACTTC | CASSSGGRETQYF
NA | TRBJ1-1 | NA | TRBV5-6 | TGTGCCAGCAGCGTGGGTCCGGGATTCGAGGGACTAAGGACTGAAGCTTTCTTT | CASSVGPGFEGLRTEAFF
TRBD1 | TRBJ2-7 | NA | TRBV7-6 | TGTGCCAGCAGCCCTAGCGGACAGGGGTTGGGCTACGAGCAGTACTTC | CASSPSGQGLGYEQYF
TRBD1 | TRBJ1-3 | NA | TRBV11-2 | TGTGCCAGCAGCCTTGACAGGGCTGGAAACACCATATATTTT | CASSLDRAGNTIYF
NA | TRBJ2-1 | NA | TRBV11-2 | TGTGCCAGCAGCTTAGACGTATACAATGAGCAGTTCTTC | CASSLDVYNEQFF
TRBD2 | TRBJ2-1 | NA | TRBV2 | TGTGCCAGCAGTCGCGGGGGGCTCCTTGAGCAGTTCTTC | CASSRGGLLEQFF
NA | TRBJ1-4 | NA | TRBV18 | TGTGCCAGCTCACAGCGACAGAAGAATGAAAAACTGTTTTTT | CASSQRQKNEKLFF
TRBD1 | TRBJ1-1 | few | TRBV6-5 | TGTGCCAGCAGTTTCCCGGGACAGGGGGTTACTGAAGCTTTCTTT | CASSFPGQGVTEAFF
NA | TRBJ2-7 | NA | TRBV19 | TGTGCCAGTAGTATGGGTTGGTCACCGGCAGGCGACTCCTACGAGCAGTACTTC | CASSMGWSPAGDSYEQYF
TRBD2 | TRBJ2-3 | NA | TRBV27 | TGTGCCAGCACCCGACTAGCGGGGGGATCTTACACAGATACGCAGTATTTT | CASTRLAGGSYTDTQYF
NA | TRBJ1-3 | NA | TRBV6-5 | TGTGCCAGCAGCAGAGGACAGATCGGTGGAAACACCATATATTTT | CASSRGQIGGNTIYF
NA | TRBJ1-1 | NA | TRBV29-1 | TGCAGCGCGGGACCGAACATGAACACTGAAGCTTTCTTT | CSAGPNMNTEAFF